This T cell receptor (beta chain) is from a study of T cells after yellow fever vaccination. Study details: EM, EMRA, CM and Tscm memory subsets were separated by sorting (using CD3, CD45RA, CCR7 and CD95). Low-cell-number fractions were prepared with SMART-Seq v4 Ultra Low Input. Study-level findings and limits: Any FACS-sorted repertoire could hold abundant clonotypes that contaminate it from the bulk population. Post-booster repertoires again held most primary-vaccination clones (about 96% CD4, over 80% CD8).

V was cut by 0 bases and J by 4 bases, with 7 bases left in between. Germline values: CDR1 LGHDT, CDR2 YNNKEL (reference sequence). This CDR3 is 14 amino acids long. This clonotype was found many times. TCRdb re-derived calls from the 5' RACE reads in MiXCR, one entry per CDR3 protein. This sample carries around 31,000 distinct CDR3 sequences, approximately 10% of them seen once, and the ten largest clones take roughly an eighth. The material was PBMCs, either bulk or a sorted T-cell subset (CD4+, CD8+, memory, or dextramer-sorted; not recorded which), obtained less than 16 days after the first yellow fever vaccination. The sequence came from a man aged 18 to 30 who received the YFV17D yellow fever vaccine. This chain connects TRBV3-1 to TRBJ2-1; D is ambiguous. The DNA of the CDR3 is TGTGCCAGCAGCCAAGATCCTGTATACAATGAGCAGTTCTTC. This codes for CASSQDPVYNEQFF.